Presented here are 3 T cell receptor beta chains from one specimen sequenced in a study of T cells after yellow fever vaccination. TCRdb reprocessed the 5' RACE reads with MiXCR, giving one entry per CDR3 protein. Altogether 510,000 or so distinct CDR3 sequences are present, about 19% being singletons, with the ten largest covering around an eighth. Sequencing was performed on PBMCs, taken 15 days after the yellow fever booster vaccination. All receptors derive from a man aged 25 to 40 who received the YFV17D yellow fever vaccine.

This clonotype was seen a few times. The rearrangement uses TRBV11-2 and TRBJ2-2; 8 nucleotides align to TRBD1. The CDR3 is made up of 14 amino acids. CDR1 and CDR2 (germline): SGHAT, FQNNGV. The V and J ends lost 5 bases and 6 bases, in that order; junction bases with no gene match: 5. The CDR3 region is CASSPGQGSGELFF. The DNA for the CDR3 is TGTGCCAGCAGCCCCGGACAGGGCTCCGGGGAGCTGTTTTTT.

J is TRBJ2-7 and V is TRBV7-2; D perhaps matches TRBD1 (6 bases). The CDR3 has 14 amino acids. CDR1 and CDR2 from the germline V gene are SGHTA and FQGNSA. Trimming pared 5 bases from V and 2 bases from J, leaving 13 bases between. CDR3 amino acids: CASSEGQGPYEQYF. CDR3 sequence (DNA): TGTGCCAGCAGCGAAGGGCAGGGGCCCTACGAGCAGTACTTC. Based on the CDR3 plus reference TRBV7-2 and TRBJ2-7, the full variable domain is GAGVSQSPSNKVTEKGKDVELRCDPISGHTALYWYRQSLGQGLEFLIYFQGNSAPDKSGLPSDRFSAERTGGSVSTLTIQRTQQEDSAVYLCASSEGQGPYEQYFGPGTRLTVT.

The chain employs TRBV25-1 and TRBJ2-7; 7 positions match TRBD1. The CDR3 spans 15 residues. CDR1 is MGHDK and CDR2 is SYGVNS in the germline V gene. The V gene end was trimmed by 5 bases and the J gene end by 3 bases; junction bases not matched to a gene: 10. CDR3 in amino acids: CASSQTGVHVYEQYF. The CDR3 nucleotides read TGTGCCAGCAGTCAAACAGGGGTTCATGTCTACGAGCAGTACTTC.